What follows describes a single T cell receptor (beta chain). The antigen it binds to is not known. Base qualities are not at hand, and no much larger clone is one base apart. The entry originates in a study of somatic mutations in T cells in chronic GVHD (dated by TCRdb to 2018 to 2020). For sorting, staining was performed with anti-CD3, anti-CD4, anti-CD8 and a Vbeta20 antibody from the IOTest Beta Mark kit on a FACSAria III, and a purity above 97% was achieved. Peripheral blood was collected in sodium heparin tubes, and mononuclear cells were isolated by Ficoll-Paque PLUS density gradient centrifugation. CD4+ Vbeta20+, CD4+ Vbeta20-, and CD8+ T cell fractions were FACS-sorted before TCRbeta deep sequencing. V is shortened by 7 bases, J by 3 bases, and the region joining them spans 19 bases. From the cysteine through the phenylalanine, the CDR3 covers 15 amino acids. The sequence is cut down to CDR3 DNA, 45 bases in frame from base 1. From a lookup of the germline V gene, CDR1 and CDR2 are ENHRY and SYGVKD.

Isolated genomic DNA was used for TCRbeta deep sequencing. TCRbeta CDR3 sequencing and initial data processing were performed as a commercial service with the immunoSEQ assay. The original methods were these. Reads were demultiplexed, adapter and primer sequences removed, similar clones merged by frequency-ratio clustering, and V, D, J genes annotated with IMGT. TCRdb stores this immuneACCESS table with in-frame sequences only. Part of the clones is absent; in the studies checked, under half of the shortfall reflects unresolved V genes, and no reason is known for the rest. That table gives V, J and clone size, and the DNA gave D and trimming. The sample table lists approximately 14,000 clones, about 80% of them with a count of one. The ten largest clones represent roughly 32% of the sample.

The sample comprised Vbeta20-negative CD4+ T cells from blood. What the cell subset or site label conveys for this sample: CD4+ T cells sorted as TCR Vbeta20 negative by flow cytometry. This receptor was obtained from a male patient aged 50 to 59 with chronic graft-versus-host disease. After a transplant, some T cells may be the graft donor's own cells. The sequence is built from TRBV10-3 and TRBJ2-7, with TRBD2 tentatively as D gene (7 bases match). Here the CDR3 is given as CAITDRGRGFYEQYF. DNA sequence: TGTGCCATCACCGATCGAGGGAGGGGGTTCTACGAGCAGTACTTC.